This T cell receptor beta chain was captured in a study of cytomegalovirus exposure and HLA in healthy donors. The study, taken as a whole, reports: A likely sequencing artifact accounted for one observed cluster of highly shared sequence variants.

Of note for this clone: Its antigen is still unknown.

Researchers ran the PCR with 60 Vbeta and 13 Jbeta primers. Using immunoSEQ multiplex PCR, the repertoire was profiled, and TCRdb retains in-frame clones only, with some absent. This sample's table has about 210,000 clones. Germline assignment: CDR1 KGHSH and CDR2 LQKENI. This CDR3 spans 14 amino acids. V lost 3 bases to trimming and J lost 3 bases, with 11 bases between them. V gene TRBV18 combines with J gene TRBJ1-1; D perhaps matches TRBD1 (5 bases). Sequencing was done on a sample of PBMCs. The TCR was taken from a woman in her thirties in good health and CMV-seropositive. This chain's CDR3 is CASSPRQGYTEAFF. The CDR3 DNA reads as TGTGCCAGCTCACCCAGGCAGGGTTACACTGAAGCTTTCTTT.